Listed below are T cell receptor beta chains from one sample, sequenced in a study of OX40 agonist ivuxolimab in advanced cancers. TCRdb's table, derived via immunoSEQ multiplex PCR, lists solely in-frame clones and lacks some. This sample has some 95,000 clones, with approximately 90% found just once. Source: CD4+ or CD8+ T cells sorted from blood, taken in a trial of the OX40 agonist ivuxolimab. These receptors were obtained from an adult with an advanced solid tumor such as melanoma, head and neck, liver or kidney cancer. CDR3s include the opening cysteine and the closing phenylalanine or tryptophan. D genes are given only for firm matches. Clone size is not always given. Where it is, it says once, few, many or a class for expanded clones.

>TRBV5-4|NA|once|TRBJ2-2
TGTGCCAGCAGCTTAGACACCGGGGAGCTGTTTTTT
CASSLDTGELFF
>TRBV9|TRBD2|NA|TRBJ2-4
TGTGCCAGCAGCGCCAGCGGCGGGGGGGCCAAAAACATTCAGTACTTC
CASSASGGGAKNIQYF
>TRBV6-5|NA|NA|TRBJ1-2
TGTGCCAGCAGGGAACCGGCACACTATGGCTACACCTTC
CASREPAHYGYTF
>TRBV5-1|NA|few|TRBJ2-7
TGCGCCAGCAGCTTGGCGCGTGGGGGGGCATGGGAGCAGTACTTC
CASSLARGGAWEQYF
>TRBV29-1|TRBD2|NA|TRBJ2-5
TGCAGCGTTGAAGGGGGTAGCGGGGTGAGGCGCGAGACCCAGTACTTC
CSVEGGSGVRRETQYF
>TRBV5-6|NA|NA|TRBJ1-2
TGTGCCAGCACCTCCTACCAGGGTTATGGCTACACCTTC
CASTSYQGYGYTF
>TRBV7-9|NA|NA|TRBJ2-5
TGTGCCAGCAGCTTAGTACCAGGGGAGGGGGAGACCCAGTACTTC
CASSLVPGEGETQYF
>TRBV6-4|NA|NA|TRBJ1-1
TGTGCCAGCAGTACCTCAATACTGAACACTGAAGCTTTCTTT
CASSTSILNTEAFF
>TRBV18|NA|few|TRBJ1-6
TGTGCCAGCTCACCGACACCGGGGAATTCACCCCTCCACTTT
CASSPTPGNSPLHF
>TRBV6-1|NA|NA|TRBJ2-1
TGTGCCAGCCCTAGCTCCTACAATGAGCAGTTCTTC
CASPSSYNEQFF
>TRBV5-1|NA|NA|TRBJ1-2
TGCGCCAGCAGCTTAGGCGACGGCGGACCCTATGGCTACACCTTC
CASSLGDGGPYGYTF
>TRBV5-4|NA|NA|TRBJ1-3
TGTGCCACTAGCCGGGGGCTCAACTCTGGAAACACCATATATTTT
CATSRGLNSGNTIYF
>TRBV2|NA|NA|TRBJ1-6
TGTGCCAGCAGTGACGAGGACTCGGGAAATTCACCCCTCCACTTT
CASSDEDSGNSPLHF
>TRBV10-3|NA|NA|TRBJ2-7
TGTGCCATCAGTGAAAGGCTATACGAGCAGTACTTC
CAISERLYEQYF
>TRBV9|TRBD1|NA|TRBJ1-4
TGTGCCAGCAGCGATAGGGACAGGCGGGAATTCGGGGAAAAACTGTTTTTT
CASSDRDRREFGEKLFF
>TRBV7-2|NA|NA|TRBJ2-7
TGTGCCAGCAGCTTAGGGCTAGCGACCAACTACGAGCAGTACTTC
CASSLGLATNYEQYF
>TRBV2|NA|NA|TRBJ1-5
TGTGCCAGCAGGAGGACAGCCAGGAGAAATCAGCCCCAGCATTTT
CASRRTARRNQPQHF
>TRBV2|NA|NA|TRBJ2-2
TGTGCCAGCACCCAGACAGTAACTAACACCGGGGAGCTGTTTTTT
CASTQTVTNTGELFF